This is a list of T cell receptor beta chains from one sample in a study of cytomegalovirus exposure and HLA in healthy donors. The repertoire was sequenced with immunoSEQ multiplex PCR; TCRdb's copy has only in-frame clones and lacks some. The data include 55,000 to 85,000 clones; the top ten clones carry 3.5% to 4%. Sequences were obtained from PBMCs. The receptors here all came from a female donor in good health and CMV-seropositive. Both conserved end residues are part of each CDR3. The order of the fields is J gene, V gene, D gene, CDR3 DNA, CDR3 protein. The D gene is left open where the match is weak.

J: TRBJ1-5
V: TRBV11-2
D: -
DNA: TGTGCCAGCAGCTTTTCGGGAGACAATCAGCCCCAGCATTTT
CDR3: CASSFSGDNQPQHF

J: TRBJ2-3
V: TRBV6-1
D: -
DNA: TGTGCCAGCACTCTCGGGGGAGCCACAGATACGCAGTATTTT
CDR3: CASTLGGATDTQYF

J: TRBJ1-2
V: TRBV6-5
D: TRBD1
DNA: TGTGCCAGCAGTTCGACAGGGACTAGCACCTTC
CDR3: CASSSTGTSTF

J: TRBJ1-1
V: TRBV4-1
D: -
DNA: TGCGCCAGCAGCCAAGACCCGGGGAGGGTGAACACTGAAGCTTTCTTT
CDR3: CASSQDPGRVNTEAFF

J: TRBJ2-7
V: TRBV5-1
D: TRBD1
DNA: TGCGCCAGCAGCTGGGGACAGGGTTCTTACGAGCAGTACTTC
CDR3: CASSWGQGSYEQYF

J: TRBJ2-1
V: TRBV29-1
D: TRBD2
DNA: TGCAGCGTTGCACTAGCGGTTAATGAGCAGTTCTTC
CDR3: CSVALAVNEQFF

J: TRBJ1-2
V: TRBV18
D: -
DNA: TGTGCCAGCTCACCACCGGGGGCAGGGGTTGGCTACACCTTC
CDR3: CASSPPGAGVGYTF

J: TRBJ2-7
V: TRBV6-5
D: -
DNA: TGTGCCAGCAGGCACCAAGGAGAGTCCTGGAAGCAGTACTTC
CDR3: CASRHQGESWKQYF

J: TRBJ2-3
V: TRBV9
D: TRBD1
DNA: TGTGCCAGCAGCGCCACCGGGACAGTCACAGATACGCAGTATTTT
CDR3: CASSATGTVTDTQYF

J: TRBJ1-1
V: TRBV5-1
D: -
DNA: TGCGCCAGCAGCTTTGGCCTGAACACTGAAGCTTTCTTT
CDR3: CASSFGLNTEAFF

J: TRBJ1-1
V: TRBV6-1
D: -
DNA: TGTGCCAGCAGTGAAGGTCCAGGGGAGGGCACTGAAGCTTTCTTT
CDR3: CASSEGPGEGTEAFF

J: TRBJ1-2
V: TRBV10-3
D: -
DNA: TGTGCCATCAGTGAGACGTCCGCGGGGTATGACTATGGCTACACCTTC
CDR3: CAISETSAGYDYGYTF

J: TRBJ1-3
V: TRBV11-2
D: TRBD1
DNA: TGTGCCAGCAGCCCTCCGACAGGGTTGGGAAACACCATATATTTT
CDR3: CASSPPTGLGNTIYF

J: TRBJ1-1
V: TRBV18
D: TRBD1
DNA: TGTGCCAGCTCACCAGCAGGGGGCTTTTCTGAAGCTTTCTTT
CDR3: CASSPAGGFSEAFF

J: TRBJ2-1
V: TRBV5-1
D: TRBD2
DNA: TGCGCCAGCAGCTCATGGACTAGTTCCTACAATGAGCAGTTCTTC
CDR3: CASSSWTSSYNEQFF

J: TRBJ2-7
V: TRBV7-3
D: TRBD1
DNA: TGTGCCAGCAGCTTCGGGACAGGGGCCTACGAGCAGTACTTC
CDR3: CASSFGTGAYEQYF

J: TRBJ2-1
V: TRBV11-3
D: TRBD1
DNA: TGTGCCAGCAGCTTAAATTCTCGGACAGGGCCCTACAATGAGCAGTTCTTC
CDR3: CASSLNSRTGPYNEQFF

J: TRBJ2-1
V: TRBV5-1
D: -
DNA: TGCGCCAGCAGCTCCTTTGGCGGTTACAATGAGCAGTTCTTC
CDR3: CASSSFGGYNEQFF

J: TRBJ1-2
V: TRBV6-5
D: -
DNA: TGTGCCAGCAGTTACGAACAGGGATTTATTGGCTACACCTTC
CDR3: CASSYEQGFIGYTF

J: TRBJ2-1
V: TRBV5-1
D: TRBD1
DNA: TGCGCCAGCAGAACCGGGACAGGGGGAAACAATGAGCAGTTCTTC
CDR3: CASRTGTGGNNEQFF

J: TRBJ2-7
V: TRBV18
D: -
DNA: TGTGCCAGCTCAGGGGGGACGGGGGGACACCACCCCTTC
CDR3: CASSGGTGGHHPF

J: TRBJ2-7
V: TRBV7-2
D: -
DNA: TGTGCCAGCAGCTTACCCCATTCTAGCGCCAGGAGCGCCTACGAGCAGTACTTC
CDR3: CASSLPHSSARSAYEQYF

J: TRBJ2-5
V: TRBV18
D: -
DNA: TGTGCCAGCTCACCAACAGGGCAAGAGAACCAGTACTTC
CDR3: CASSPTGQENQYF

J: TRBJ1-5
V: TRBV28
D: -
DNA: TGTGCCAGTCGCTCAGGGGCTAGCAATCAGCCCCAGCATTTT
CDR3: CASRSGASNQPQHF

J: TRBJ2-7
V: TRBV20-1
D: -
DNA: TGCAGTGCTACAGGGAACTACGAGCAGTACTTC
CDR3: CSATGNYEQYF

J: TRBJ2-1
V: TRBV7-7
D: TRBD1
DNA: TGTGCTAGCAGCTTACAGGGGGGTGAGCAGTTCTTC
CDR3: CASSLQGGEQFF

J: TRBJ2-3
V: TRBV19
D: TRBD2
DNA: TGTGCCAGTAGTCCTTGGACTAGCGGGGGCCTCACAGATACGCAGTATTTT
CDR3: CASSPWTSGGLTDTQYF

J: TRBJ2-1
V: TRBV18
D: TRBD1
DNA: TGTGCCAGCTCAAGGGACAGCTCCTACAATGAGCAGTTCTTC
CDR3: CASSRDSSYNEQFF

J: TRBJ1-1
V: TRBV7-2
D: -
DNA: TGTGCCAGCAGCTTAACATCAGGGATCACTGAAGCTTTCTTT
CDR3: CASSLTSGITEAFF

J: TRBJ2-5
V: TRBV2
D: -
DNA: TGTGCCAGCAGTGAAGGCTTTAGGGGTGCAGAGACCCAGTACTTC
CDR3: CASSEGFRGAETQYF

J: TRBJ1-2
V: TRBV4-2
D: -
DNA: TGTGCCAGCAGCCAAGGGGGACAAAGCTATGGCTACACCTTC
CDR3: CASSQGGQSYGYTF

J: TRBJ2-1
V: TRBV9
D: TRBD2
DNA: TGTGCCAGCAGCGCCGGACTAGCGGGATTCAATGAGCAGTTCTTC
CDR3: CASSAGLAGFNEQFF

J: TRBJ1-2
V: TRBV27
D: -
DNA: TGTGCCAGCAGTTTGGGGCCGGGCGCGGTTGGCTACACCTTC
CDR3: CASSLGPGAVGYTF

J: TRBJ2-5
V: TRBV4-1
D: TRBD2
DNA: TGCGCCAGCAGCCAACCTGGGACTAGCGGGGGACAGACCCAGTACTTC
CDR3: CASSQPGTSGGQTQYF

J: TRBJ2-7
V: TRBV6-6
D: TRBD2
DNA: TGTGCCAGCAGTTCCTTGGGACTACATTCCTACGAGCAGTACTTC
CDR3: CASSSLGLHSYEQYF

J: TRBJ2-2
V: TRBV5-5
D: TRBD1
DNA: TGTGCCAGCAGCTTGGTGGGACAGGTGAACACCGGGGAGCTGTTTTTT
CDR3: CASSLVGQVNTGELFF

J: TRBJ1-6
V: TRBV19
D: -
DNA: TGTGCCAGTAGTATAGAGGTACGGGGGAGGGCACCCCTCCACTTT
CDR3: CASSIEVRGRAPLHF

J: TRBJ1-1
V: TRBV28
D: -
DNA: TGTGCCAGCAGTTTGCTCTATGAAGCTTTCTTT
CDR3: CASSLLYEAFF

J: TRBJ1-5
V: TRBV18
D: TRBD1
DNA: TGTGCCAGCTCACCTTCGAACAGGGGGACTAGCAATCAGCCCCAGCATTTT
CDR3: CASSPSNRGTSNQPQHF

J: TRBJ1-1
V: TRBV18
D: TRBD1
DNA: TGTGCCAGCTCAGGGGCTTGGTTTACAGGGGGCCGGGACACTGAAGCTTTCTTT
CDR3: CASSGAWFTGGRDTEAFF

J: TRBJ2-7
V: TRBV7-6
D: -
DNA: TGTGCCAGCAGCTTAACACGGGTCTACGAGCAGTACTTC
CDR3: CASSLTRVYEQYF

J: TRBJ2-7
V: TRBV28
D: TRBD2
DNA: TGTGCCAGCAAAGTGGGGACTAGCGGGGTCGCCGGGCAGTACTTC
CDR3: CASKVGTSGVAGQYF

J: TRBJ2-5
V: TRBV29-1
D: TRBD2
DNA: TGCAGCGTTGTGGGAGGGGACCAAGAGACCCAGTACTTC
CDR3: CSVVGGDQETQYF

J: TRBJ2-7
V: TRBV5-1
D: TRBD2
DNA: TGCGCCAGCAGCTCCTTAGCGGGAAGCTCCTACGAGCAGTACTTC
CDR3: CASSSLAGSSYEQYF

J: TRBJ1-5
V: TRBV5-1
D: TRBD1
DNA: TGCGCCAGCAGCCCCGACAGGGGATACGATAGCAATCAGCCCCAGCATTTT
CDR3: CASSPDRGYDSNQPQHF

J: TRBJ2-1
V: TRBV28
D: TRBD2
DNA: TGTGCCAGCAGTCTTCTAGCGGGTCAAGAGCAGTTCTTC
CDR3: CASSLLAGQEQFF

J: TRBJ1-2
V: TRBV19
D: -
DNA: TGTGCCAGTAGCGATCGGGGGGGGTTCGATGGCTACACCTTC
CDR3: CASSDRGGFDGYTF

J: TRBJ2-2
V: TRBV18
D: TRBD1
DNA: TGTGCCAGCTCACTGGGACAGGTGGGCACCGGGGAGCTGTTTTTT
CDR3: CASSLGQVGTGELFF

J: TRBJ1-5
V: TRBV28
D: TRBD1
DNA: TGTGCCAGCAGCCTGCAAGGGGGCGGCAAAAATCAGCCCCAGCATTTT
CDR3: CASSLQGGGKNQPQHF

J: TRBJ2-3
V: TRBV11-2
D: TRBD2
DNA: TGTGCCAGCAGCGGTAGCCGACTAGCGGGAAGGGTAGATACGCAGTATTTT
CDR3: CASSGSRLAGRVDTQYF

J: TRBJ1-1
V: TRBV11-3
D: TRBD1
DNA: TGTGCCAGCAGCTTAGGGACAGGGGTTGAAGCTTTCTTT
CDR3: CASSLGTGVEAFF

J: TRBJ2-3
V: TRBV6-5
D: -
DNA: TGTGCCAGCAGTTACTCGTTAGCCCGGTGGGATACGCAGTATTTT
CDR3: CASSYSLARWDTQYF

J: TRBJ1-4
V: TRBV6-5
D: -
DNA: TGTGCCAGCAGTACGGCGGGGGCGGGTGAAAAACTGTTTTTT
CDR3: CASSTAGAGEKLFF

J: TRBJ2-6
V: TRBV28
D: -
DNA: TGTGCCAGCAGACGCAGGGGAACACCTGGGGCCAACGTCCTGACTTTC
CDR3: CASRRRGTPGANVLTF

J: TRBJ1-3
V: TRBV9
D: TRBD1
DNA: TGTGCCAGCAGCGTAGAACGGGGACAGGACTTTGGCACCATATATTTT
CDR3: CASSVERGQDFGTIYF

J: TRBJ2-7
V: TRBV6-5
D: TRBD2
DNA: TGTGCCACCCAGAGCGGGAGTCCCCCCTACGAGCAGTACTTC
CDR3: CATQSGSPPYEQYF

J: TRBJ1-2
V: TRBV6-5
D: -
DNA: TGTGCCAGCAGGGGCACCAACTATGGCTACACCTTC
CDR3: CASRGTNYGYTF